This TCR beta chain was observed in a study of blood T cell repertoires in COVID-19. Overall study: The samples span acute and convalescent COVID-19 from the United States, Italy and Spain. Sources were T cells, B-cell-depleted T cells, or PBMCs; the material itself was cDNA or gDNA.

As processed by the authors: Estimation of nucleated cell counts relied on the amplification of reference gene primers. Method: immunoSEQ multiplex PCR; TCRdb's copy keeps in-frame clones and lacks some. Clone size and V and J calls were adopted from that table, with D and trimming inferred from the DNA. The table records about 110,000 clones, about 88% of them present only once. Per germline, CDR1 SGHDT and CDR2 YYEEEE. The CDR3 is made up of 13 amino acids. The V end was cut by 10 bases, the J end by 2 bases, with 16 bases between. Sequencing used peripheral blood. The V gene is TRBV5-6, the J gene TRBJ2-7; no clear D gene. This TCR was sampled from a human donor in a cohort sampled during active COVID-19. CDR3 nucleotides: TGTGCCTCCGGAGCAGTCGTGGCCTACGAGCAGTACTTC. Translation: CASGAVVAYEQYF.